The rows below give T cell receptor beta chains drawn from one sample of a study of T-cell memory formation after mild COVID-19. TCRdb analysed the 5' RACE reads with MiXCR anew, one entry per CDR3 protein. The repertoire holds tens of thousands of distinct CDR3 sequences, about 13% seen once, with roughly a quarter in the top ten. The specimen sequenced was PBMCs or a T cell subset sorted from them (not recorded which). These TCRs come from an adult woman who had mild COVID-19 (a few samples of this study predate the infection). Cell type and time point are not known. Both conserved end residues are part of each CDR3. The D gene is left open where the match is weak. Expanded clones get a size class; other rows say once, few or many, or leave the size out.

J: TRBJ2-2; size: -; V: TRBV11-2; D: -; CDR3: CASLWAGELFF; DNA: TGTGCCAGCTTATGGGCCGGGGAGCTGTTTTTT
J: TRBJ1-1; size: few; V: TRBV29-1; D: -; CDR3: CAYKEGTTEAFF; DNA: TGCGCTTATAAGGAGGGGACCACTGAAGCTTTCTTT
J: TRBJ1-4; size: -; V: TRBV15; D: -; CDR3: CATSLETGTGEKLFF; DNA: TGTGCCACCAGCCTAGAAACAGGGACGGGTGAAAAACTGTTTTTT
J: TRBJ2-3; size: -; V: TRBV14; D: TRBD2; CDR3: CASSQERRSGRGPTDTQYF; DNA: TGTGCCAGCAGCCAAGAGCGTCGGAGCGGGAGGGGACCGACAGATACGCAGTATTTT
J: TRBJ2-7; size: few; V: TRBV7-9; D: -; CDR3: CASSPSGRSYEQYF; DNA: TGTGCCAGCAGCCCGAGTGGCAGATCCTACGAGCAGTACTTC
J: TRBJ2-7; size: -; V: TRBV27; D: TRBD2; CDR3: CASSLSSGGYEQYF; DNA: TGTGCCAGCAGTTTATCTTCGGGGGGATACGAGCAGTACTTC
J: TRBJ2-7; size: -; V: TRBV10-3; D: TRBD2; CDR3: CAISESTSGGDEQYF; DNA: TGTGCCATCAGTGAGTCGACTAGCGGGGGCGACGAGCAGTACTTC
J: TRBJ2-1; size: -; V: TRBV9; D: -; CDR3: CASSGRGENEQFF; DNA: TGTGCCAGCAGCGGCAGGGGGGAAAATGAGCAGTTCTTC
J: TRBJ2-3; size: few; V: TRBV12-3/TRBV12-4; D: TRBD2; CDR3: CASTTGWVAGADTQYF; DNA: TGTGCCAGCACCACGGGCTGGGTAGCGGGAGCAGATACGCAGTATTTT
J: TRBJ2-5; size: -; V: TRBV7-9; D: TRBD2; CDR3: CASSQVLAVQETQYF; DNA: TGTGCCAGCAGCCAGGTACTAGCGGTCCAAGAGACCCAGTACTTC
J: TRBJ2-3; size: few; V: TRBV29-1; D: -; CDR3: CSVEVPDRNGTDTQYF; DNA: TGCAGCGTTGAAGTCCCTGACAGGAACGGTACAGATACGCAGTATTTT
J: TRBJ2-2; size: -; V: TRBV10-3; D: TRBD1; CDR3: CAISDPGQGSHTGELFF; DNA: TGTGCCATCAGTGATCCCGGACAGGGGAGTCACACCGGGGAGCTGTTTTTT
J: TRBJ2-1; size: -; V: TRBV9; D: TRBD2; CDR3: CASSVEGLAGPNEQFF; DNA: TGTGCCAGCAGCGTAGAGGGACTAGCGGGACCCAATGAGCAGTTCTTC
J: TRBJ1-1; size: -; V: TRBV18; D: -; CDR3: CASSPLALNTEAFF; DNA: TGTGCCAGCTCACCTCTGGCCCTGAACACTGAAGCTTTCTTT
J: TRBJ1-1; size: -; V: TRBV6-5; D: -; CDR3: CASSSFLNTEAFF; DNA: TGTGCCAGCAGTTCGTTCCTGAACACTGAAGCTTTCTTT
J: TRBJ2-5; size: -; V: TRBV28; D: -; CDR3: CASRRRGAWENQYF; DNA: TGTGCCAGCCGCCGGCGGGGCGCCTGGGAGAACCAGTACTTC
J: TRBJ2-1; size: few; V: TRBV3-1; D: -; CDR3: CASSQDHGGPTGNEQFF; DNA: TGTGCCAGCAGCCAAGATCACGGGGGACCCACTGGGAATGAGCAGTTCTTC
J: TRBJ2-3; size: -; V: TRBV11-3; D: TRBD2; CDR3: CASSPLVAGTDTQYF; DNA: TGTGCCAGCAGCCCTCTTGTAGCGGGAACAGATACGCAGTATTTT
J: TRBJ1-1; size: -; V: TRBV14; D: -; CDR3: CASSLRETEAFF; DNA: TGTGCCAGCAGCCTCAGGGAAACCGAAGCTTTCTTT
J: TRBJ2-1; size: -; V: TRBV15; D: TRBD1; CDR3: CATSRVGTGVYNEQFF; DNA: TGTGCCACCAGCAGAGTGGGGACAGGTGTTTACAATGAGCAGTTCTTC
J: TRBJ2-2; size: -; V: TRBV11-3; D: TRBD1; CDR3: CASSLGDRVWAIGELFF; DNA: TGTGCCAGCAGCTTAGGGGACAGGGTTTGGGCTATCGGGGAGCTGTTTTTT
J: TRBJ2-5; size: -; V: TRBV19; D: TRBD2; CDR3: CASSPGLAGWEETQYF; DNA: TGTGCCAGTAGTCCCGGACTAGCGGGGTGGGAAGAGACCCAGTACTTC
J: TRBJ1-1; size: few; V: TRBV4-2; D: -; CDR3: CASTGAGAEAFF; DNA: TGTGCCAGCACCGGGGCTGGGGCTGAAGCTTTCTTT
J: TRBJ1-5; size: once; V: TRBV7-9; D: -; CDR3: CASSSAPYQPQHF; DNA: TGTGCCAGCAGCTCCGCTCCGTATCAGCCCCAGCATTTT
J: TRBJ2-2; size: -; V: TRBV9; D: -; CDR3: CATSSEKGLGTGELFF; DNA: TGTGCCACCAGCTCGGAGAAGGGACTCGGCACCGGGGAGCTGTTTTTT
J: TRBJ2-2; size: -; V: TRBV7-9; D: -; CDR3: CASSLKSTGELFF; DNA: TGTGCCAGCAGCTTAAAAAGCACCGGGGAGCTGTTTTTT
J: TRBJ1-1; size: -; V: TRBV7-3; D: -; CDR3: CASRPRGPEAFF; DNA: TGTGCCAGCAGACCCAGGGGACCTGAAGCTTTCTTT
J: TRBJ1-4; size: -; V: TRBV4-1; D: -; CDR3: CASSHSITNEKLFF; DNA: TGCGCCAGCAGCCACAGTATCACTAATGAAAAACTGTTTTTT
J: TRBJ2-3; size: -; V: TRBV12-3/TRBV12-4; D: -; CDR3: CASSSYVGGPPDTQYF; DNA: TGTGCCAGCAGTTCTTATGTGGGGGGGCCCCCAGATACGCAGTATTTT
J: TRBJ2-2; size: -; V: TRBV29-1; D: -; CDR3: CSVEKVTGELFF; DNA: TGCAGCGTTGAGAAGGTAACCGGGGAGCTGTTTTTT
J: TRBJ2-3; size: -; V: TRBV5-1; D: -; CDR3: CASSLEGGLSTDTQYF; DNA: TGCGCCAGCAGCTTGGAGGGGGGCCTGAGCACAGATACGCAGTATTTT
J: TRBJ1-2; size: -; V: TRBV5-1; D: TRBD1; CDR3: CASSMGTGGEGYTF; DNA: TGCGCCAGCAGCATGGGGACAGGGGGCGAAGGCTACACCTTC
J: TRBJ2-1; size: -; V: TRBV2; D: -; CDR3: CASSEYLINVNEQFF; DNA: TGTGCCAGCAGTGAATACTTAATAAACGTGAATGAGCAGTTCTTC
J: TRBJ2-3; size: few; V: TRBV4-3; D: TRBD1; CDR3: CASSQEDRGSTDTQYF; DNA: TGCGCCAGCAGTCAAGAGGACAGGGGTAGCACAGATACGCAGTATTTT
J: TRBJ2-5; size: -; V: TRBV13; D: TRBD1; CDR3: CASSFLRDRGRSETQYF; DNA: TGTGCCAGCAGCTTCCTCCGGGACAGGGGGCGCTCGGAGACCCAGTACTTC
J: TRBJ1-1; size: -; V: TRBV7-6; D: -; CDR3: CASSLLFGTSGYTEAFF; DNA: TGTGCCAGCAGCTTACTATTCGGCACATCGGGGTACACTGAAGCTTTCTTT
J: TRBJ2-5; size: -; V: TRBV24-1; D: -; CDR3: CATSDFAEETQYF; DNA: TGTGCCACCAGTGATTTCGCAGAAGAGACCCAGTACTTC
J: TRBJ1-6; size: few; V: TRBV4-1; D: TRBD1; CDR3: CASSQRTGVGVSSPLHF; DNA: TGCGCCAGCAGCCAGCGGACAGGGGTGGGTGTTAGTTCACCCCTCCACTTT
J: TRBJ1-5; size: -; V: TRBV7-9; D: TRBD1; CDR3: CASSLGQGVNQPQHF; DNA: TGTGCCAGCAGCCTAGGACAGGGAGTCAATCAGCCCCAGCATTTT
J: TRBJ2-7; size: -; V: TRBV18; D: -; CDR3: CASSPPVHPYEQYF; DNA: TGTGCCAGCTCACCACCTGTACACCCCTACGAGCAGTACTTC
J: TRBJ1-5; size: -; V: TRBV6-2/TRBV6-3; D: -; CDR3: CASLPYLPNQPQHF; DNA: TGTGCCAGCTTACCCTACCTCCCCAATCAGCCCCAGCATTTT
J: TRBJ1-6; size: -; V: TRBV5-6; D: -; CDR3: CASSGGGSHSPLHF; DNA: TGTGCCAGCTCGGGAGGGGGGAGCCATTCACCCCTCCACTTT
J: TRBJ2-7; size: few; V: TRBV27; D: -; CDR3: CASSFRGNEQYF; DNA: TGTGCCAGCAGTTTCCGGGGTAACGAGCAGTACTTC
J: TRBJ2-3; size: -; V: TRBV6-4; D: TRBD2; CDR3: CASTPWAGGSADTQYF; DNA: TGTGCCAGCACTCCGTGGGCGGGAGGATCAGCAGATACGCAGTATTTT
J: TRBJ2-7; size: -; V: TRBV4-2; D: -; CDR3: CASSQTGLPSYEQYF; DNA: TGTGCCAGCAGCCAAACGGGACTCCCCTCCTACGAGCAGTACTTC
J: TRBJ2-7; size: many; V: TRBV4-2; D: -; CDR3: CASSQDSSYEQYF; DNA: TGTGCCAGCAGCCAAGATTCATCCTACGAGCAGTACTTC
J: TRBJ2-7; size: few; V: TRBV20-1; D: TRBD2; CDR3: CSASEWGEGSYEQYF; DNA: TGCAGTGCTAGTGAGTGGGGGGAGGGCTCCTACGAGCAGTACTTC
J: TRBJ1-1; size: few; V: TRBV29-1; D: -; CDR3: CSVGQDPTEAFF; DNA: TGCAGCGTGGGGCAGGATCCGACTGAAGCTTTCTTT
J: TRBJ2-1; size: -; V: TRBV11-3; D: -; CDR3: CASSLTRSYNEQFF; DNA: TGTGCCAGCAGCTTGACTCGCTCCTACAATGAGCAGTTCTTC